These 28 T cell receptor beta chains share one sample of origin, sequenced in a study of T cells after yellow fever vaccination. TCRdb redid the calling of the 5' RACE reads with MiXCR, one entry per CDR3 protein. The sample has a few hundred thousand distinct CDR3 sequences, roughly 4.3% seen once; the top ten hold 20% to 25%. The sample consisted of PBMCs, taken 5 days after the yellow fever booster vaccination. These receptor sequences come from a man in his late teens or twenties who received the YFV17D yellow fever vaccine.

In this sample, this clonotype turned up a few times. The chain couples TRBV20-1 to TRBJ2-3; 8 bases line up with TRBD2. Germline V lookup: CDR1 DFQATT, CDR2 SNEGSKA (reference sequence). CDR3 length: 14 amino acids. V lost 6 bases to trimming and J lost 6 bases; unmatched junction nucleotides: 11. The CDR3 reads CSARHRGGFDTQYF. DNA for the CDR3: TGCAGTGCCCGCCATCGGGGGGGTTTTGATACGCAGTATTTT.

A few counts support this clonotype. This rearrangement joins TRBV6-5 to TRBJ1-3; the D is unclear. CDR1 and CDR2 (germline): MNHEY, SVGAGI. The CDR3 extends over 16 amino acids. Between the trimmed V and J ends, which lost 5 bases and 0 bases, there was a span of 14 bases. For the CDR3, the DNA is TGTGCCAGCAGTAGCCCCGGTCAGTCCTCTGGAAACACCATATATTTT. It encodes CASSSPGQSSGNTIYF.

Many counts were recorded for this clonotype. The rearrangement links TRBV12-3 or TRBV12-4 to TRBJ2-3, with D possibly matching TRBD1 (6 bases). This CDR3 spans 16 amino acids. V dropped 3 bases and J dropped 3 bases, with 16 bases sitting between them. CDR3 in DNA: TGTGCCAGCAGTTTTGATCGGGCAGGGGCAACAGATACGCAGTATTTT. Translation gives CASSFDRAGATDTQYF.

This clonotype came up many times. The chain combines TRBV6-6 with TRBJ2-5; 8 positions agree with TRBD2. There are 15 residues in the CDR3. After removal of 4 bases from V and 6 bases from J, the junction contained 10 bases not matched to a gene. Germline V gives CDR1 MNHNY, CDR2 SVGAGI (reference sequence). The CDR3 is CASSSTGAGVKTQYF. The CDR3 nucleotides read TGTGCCAGCAGTTCGACGGGAGCGGGGGTTAAGACCCAGTACTTC.

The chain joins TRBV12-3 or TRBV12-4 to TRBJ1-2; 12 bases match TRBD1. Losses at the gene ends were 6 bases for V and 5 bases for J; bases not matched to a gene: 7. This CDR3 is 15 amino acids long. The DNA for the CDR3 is TGTGCCAGCAGCCGGGGACAGGGGGCGGGATATGGCTACACCTTC. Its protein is CASSRGQGAGYGYTF.

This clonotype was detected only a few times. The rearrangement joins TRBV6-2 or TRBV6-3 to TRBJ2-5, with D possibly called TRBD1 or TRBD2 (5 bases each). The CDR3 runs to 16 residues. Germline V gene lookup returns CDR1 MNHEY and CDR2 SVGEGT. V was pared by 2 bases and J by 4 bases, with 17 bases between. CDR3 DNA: TGTGCCAGCAGTTACACGAGGGACCTAAAGGGAGAGACCCAGTACTTC. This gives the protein CASSYTRDLKGETQYF.

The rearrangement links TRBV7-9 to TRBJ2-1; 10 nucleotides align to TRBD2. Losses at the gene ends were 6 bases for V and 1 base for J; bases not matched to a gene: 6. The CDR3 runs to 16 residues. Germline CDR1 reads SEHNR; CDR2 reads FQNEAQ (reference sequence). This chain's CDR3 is CASRRAGGESYNEQFF. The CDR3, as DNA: TGTGCCAGCAGAAGAGCGGGGGGGGAGTCCTACAATGAGCAGTTCTTC. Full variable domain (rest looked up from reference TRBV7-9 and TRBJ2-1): DTGVSQNPRHKITKRGQNVTFRCDPISEHNRLYWYRQTLGQGPEFLTYFQNEAQLEKSRLLSDRFSAERPKGSFSTLEIQRTEQGDSAMYLCASRRAGGESYNEQFFGPGTRLTVL.

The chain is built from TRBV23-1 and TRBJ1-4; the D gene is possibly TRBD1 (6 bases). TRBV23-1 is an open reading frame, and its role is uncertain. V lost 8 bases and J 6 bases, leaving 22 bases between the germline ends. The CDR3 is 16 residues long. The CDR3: CASFPLGGAGDEKLFF. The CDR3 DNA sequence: TGCGCCAGCTTTCCCTTGGGGGGCGCAGGGGATGAAAAACTGTTTTTT.

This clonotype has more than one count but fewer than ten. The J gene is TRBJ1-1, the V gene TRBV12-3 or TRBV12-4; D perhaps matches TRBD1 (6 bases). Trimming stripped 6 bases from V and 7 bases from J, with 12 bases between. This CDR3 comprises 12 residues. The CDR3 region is CASRDHRDEAFF. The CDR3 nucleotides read TGTGCCAGCAGGGACCACAGGGATGAAGCTTTCTTT.

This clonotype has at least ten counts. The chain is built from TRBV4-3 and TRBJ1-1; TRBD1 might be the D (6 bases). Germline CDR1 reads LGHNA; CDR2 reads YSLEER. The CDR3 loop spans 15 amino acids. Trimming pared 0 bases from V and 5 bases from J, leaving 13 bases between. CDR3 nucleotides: TGCGCCAGCAGCCAAGATATCGGGCAGGGGACTGAAGCTTTCTTT. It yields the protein CASSQDIGQGTEAFF.

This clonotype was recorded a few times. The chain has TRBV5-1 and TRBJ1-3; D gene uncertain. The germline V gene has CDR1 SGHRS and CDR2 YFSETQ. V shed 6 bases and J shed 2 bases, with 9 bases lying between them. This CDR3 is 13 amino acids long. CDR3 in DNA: TGCGCCAGCACCCTGCAGCCTGGAAACACCATATATTTT. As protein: CASTLQPGNTIYF.

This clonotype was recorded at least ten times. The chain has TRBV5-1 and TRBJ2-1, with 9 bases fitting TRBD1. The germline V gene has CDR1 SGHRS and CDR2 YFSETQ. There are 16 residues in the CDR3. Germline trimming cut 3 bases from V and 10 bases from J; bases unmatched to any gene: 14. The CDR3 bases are TGCGCCAGCAGCTCGGTAATTTTGGGACAGGGTAACGAGCAGTTCTTC. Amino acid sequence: CASSSVILGQGNEQFF.

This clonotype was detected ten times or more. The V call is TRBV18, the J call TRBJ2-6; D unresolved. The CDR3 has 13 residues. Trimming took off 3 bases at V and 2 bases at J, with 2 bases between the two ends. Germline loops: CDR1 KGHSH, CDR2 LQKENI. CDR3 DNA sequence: TGTGCCAGCTCACCTACTGGGGCCAACGTCCTGACTTTC. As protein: CASSPTGANVLTF.

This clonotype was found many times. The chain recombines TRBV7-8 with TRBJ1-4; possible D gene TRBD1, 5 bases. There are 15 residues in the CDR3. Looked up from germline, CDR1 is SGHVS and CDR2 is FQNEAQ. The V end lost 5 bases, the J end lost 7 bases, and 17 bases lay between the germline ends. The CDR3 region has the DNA TGTGCCAGCAGCCCTAATCAGGGACCCTCTGAAAAACTGTTTTTT. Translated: CASSPNQGPSEKLFF. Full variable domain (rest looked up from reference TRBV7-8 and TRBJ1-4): GAGVSQSPRYKVAKRGQDVALRCDPISGHVSLFWYQQALGQGPEFLTYFQNEAQLDKSGLPSDRFFAERPEGSVSTLKIQRTQQEDSAVYLCASSPNQGPSEKLFFGSGTQLSVL.

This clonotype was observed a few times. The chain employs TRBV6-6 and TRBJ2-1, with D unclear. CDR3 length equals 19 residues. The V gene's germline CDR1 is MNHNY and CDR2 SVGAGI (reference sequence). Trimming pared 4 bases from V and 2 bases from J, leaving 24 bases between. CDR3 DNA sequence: TGTGCCAGCAGTTCGACCCAAAACCCTCGAGCGTATGCCTACAATGAGCAGTTCTTC. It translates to CASSSTQNPRAYAYNEQFF.

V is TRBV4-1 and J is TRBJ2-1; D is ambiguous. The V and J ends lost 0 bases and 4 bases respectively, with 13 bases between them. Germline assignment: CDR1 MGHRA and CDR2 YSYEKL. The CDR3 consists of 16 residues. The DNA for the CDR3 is TGCGCCAGCAGCCAAGATCGGACGGTAGGGTACAATGAGCAGTTCTTC. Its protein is CASSQDRTVGYNEQFF.

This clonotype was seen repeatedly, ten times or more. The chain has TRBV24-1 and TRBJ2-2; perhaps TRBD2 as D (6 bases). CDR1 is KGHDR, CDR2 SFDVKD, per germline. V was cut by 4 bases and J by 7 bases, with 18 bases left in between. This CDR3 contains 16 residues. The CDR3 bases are TGTGCCACCAGTGACCCTCGACGGGGGACCCACGGGGAGCTGTTTTTT. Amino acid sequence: CATSDPRRGTHGELFF.

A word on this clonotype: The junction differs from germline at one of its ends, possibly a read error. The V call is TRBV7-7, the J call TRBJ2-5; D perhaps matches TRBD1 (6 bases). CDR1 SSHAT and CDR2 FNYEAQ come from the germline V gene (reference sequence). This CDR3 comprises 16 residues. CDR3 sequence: CASSEWGPQGVPPQYF. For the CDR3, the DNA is TGTGCTAGCAGCGAGTGGGGGCCCCAGGGCGTCCCTCCCCAGTACTTC.

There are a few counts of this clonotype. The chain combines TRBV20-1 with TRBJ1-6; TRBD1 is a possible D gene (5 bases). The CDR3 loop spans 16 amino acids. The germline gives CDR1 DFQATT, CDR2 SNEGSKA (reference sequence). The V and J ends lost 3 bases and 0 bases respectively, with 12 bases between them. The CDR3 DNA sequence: TGCAGTGCTAGGCAGGGCTCCAGCTCCTATAATTCACCCCTCCACTTT. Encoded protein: CSARQGSSSYNSPLHF.

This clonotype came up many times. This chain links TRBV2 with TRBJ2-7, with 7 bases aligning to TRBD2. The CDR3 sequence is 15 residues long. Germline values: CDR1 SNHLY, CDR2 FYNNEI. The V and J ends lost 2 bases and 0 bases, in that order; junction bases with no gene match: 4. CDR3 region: CASSEWGGSSYEQYF. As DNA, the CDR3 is TGTGCCAGCAGTGAATGGGGGGGGAGCTCCTACGAGCAGTACTTC.

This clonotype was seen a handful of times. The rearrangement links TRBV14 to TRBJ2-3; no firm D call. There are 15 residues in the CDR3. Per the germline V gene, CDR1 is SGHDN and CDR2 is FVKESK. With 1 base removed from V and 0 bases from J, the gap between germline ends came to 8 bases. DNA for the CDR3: TGTGCCAGCAGCCAAGGTATTACTAGCACAGATACGCAGTATTTT. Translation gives CASSQGITSTDTQYF.

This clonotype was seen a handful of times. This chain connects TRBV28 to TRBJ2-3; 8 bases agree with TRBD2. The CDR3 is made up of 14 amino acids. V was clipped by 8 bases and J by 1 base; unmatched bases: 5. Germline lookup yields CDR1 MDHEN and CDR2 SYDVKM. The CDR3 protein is CASRGGLGTDTQYF. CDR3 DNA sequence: TGTGCCAGCCGCGGGGGGCTGGGCACAGATACGCAGTATTTT.

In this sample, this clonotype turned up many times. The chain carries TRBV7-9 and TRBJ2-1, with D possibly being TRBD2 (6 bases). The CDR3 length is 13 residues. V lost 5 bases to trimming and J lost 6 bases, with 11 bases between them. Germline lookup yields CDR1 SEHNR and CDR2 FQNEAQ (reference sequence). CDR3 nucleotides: TGTGCCAGCAGCCCACTAGCTCTCAATGAGCAGTTCTTC. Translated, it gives CASSPLALNEQFF.

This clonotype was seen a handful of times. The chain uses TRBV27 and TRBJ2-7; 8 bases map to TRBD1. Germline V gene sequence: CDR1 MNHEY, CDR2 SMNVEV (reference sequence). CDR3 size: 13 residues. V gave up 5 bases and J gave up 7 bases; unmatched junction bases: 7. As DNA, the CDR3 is TGTGCCAGCAGTCCCGCAGGGGGCTGGGAGCAGTACTTC. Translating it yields CASSPAGGWEQYF.

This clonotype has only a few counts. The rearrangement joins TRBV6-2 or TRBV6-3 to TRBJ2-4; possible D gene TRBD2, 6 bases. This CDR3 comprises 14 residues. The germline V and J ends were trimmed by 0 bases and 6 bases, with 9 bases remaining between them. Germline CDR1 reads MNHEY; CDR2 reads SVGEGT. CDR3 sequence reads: CASSYSSGPNIQYF. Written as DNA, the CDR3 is TGTGCCAGCAGTTACTCCAGCGGGCCAAACATTCAGTACTTC.

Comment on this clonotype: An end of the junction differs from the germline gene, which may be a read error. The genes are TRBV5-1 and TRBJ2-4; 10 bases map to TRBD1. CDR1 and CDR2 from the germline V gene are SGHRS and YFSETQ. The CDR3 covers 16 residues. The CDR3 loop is CASSPDRGLAKNTQYF. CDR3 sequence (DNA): TGCGCCAGCAGCCCCGACAGGGGGCTAGCCAAAAACACTCAGTACTTC.

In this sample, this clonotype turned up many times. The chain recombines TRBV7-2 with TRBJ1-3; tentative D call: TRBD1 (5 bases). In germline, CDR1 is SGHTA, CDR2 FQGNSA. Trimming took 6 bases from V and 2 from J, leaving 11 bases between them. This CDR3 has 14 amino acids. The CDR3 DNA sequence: TGTGCCAGCAGGGGTGGGGGAACTGGAAACACCATATATTTT. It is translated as CASRGGGTGNTIYF.

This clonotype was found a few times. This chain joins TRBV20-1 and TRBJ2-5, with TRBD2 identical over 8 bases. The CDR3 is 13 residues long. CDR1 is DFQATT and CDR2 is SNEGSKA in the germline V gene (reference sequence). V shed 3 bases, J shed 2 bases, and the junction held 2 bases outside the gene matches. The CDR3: CSASGGAQETQYF. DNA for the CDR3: TGCAGTGCTAGCGGGGGGGCACAAGAGACCCAGTACTTC.